This T cell receptor beta chain originates from a study of shared clonotypes between healthy human individuals. Notes on this clone: Its antigen is undetermined.

CDR1 and CDR2 (germline): SGHDT, YYEEEE. Between the trimmed V and J ends, which lost 0 bases and 0 bases, there was a span of 7 bases. This CDR3 comprises 14 residues. It was 200 ng DNA, about 30,000 T cell genomes, that sorted-subset replicate PCRs used. Generated by immunoSEQ multiplex PCR, the TCRdb table keeps only in-frame clones and is missing some. The sample consists of about 730,000 clones, approximately 72% of them appearing once. Study-wide results and caveats: An anticipated effect of sequencing depth on clonotype sharing among donors was recognized.

The chain links TRBV5-6 to TRBJ2-7, with D uncertain. The material sequenced was memory CD4+ T cells sorted from blood. The subset: CD45RA-negative fraction. The source is a woman in her 30s in good health. The CDR3 nucleotides are TGTGCCAGCAGCTTGGAGGCGGACTCCTACGAGCAGTACTTC. This sequence encodes CASSLEADSYEQYF.